Below are 11 T cell receptor beta chains sequenced from a single sample in a study of CD8 T cells in Susac syndrome. When the RNA was reverse transcribed, random hexamers were used with an input of roughly 0.5 to 1 ug. One entry per CDR3 protein, called by TCRdb with MiXCR from the immunoSEQ multiplex PCR reads. The sample consists of approximately 170,000 distinct CDR3 sequences, roughly nine tenths of them appearing once. Sequences were obtained from CD4+ T cells from PBMCs. Receptor source: a human donor in good health.

The chain recombines TRBV2 with TRBJ1-2; D is unresolved. V lost 1 base and J lost 0, with 9 bases in between. Germline CDR1 and CDR2: SNHLY and FYNNEI. The CDR3 consists of 15 residues. This CDR3 reads CASSEVSAANYGYTF. The CDR3 DNA sequence: TGTGCCAGCAGTGAAGTAAGTGCAGCTAACTATGGCTACACCTTC.

The rearrangement links TRBV20-1 to TRBJ2-1, with TRBD2 identical over 8 bases. The ends lost 8 bases at V and 8 bases at J; junction bases unmatched: 8. The CDR3 is 12 amino acids. Germline values: CDR1 DFQATT, CDR2 SNEGSKA (reference sequence). CDR3 DNA: TGCAGTCCGGAACGGGAGGGTCATGAGCAGTTCTTC. Protein: CSPEREGHEQFF.

CDR3 sequence (DNA): TGTGCCAGCAGTACTCCCGGGACAGGGAGGGAGACCCAGTACTTC. Protein: CASSTPGTGRETQYF. This chain joins TRBV28 and TRBJ2-5; 9 nucleotides agree with TRBD1. Germline V gene data show CDR1 as MDHEN and CDR2 as SYDVKM. V shed 5 bases, J shed 5 bases, and the junction held 9 bases outside the gene matches. The CDR3 has 15 amino acids.

The chain couples TRBV4-1 to TRBJ2-7; the D is unclear. CDR1 and CDR2 (germline): MGHRA, YSYEKL. CDR3 length: 14 residues. The V end lost 1 base, the J end lost 7 bases, and 14 bases lay between the germline ends. The CDR3 loop is CASSQGPLAVEQYF. The CDR3 DNA reads as TGCGCCAGCAGCCAAGGGCCCCTGGCGGTTGAGCAGTACTTC.

This clonotype was seen just once. The CDR3 spells CSARQGAMNTEAFF. In DNA, the CDR3 is TGCAGTGCCCGACAGGGGGCAATGAACACTGAAGCTTTCTTT. The chain has TRBV20-1 and TRBJ1-1, with 10 bases lining up with TRBD1. J was trimmed by 0 bases and V by 6 bases; bases with no gene match: 4. Germline CDR1 is DFQATT and CDR2 is SNEGSKA (reference sequence). The CDR3 contains 14 residues.

The rearrangement joins TRBV18 to TRBJ1-2; a weak D match, TRBD1 (5 bases). The V end lost 4 bases, the J end lost 10 bases, and 25 bases lay between the germline ends. Germline CDR1 KGHSH, CDR2 LQKENI. The CDR3 is 16 amino acids. The CDR3 coding sequence is TGTGCCAGCTCACAACAGAGGGGTCCGGATCCCAAGGTCTACACCTTC. Amino acid sequence: CASSQQRGPDPKVYTF.

The V call is TRBV20-1, the J call TRBJ2-2; D perhaps matches TRBD1 (5 bases). V was clipped by 3 bases and J by 0 bases, with 8 bases between them. The length of the CDR3 is 14 residues. CDR1 is DFQATT, CDR2 SNEGSKA, per germline (reference sequence). DNA for the CDR3: TGCAGTGCTAGGGGGCCGGCGAACACCGGGGAGCTGTTTTTT. This translates into CSARGPANTGELFF.

J is TRBJ1-5 and V is TRBV19; D is possibly TRBD1 (5 bases). The CDR3 consists of 13 residues. The germline V gene has CDR1 LNHDA and CDR2 SQIVND (reference sequence). The V end was cut by 8 bases, the J end by 4 bases, with 12 bases between. CDR3 region: CASGTAKNQPQHF. CDR3 in DNA: TGTGCCAGTGGGACGGCAAAGAATCAGCCCCAGCATTTT.

The chain is built from TRBV12-3 or TRBV12-4 and TRBJ2-5; D unresolved. V was pared by 4 bases and J by 0 bases, with 12 bases between. CDR3 length: 15 amino acids. Here the CDR3 DNA reads TGTGCCAGCAGTTCTCTAGGCGGCTACCAAGAGACCCAGTACTTC. Protein product: CASSSLGGYQETQYF.

This chain connects TRBV12-3 or TRBV12-4 to TRBJ2-5; a possible D gene is TRBD2 (5 bases). Trimming took off 4 bases at V and 1 base at J, with 10 bases between the two ends. The CDR3 length is 14 residues. CDR3 amino acids: CASSSDWPQETQYF. CDR3 coding DNA: TGTGCCAGCAGTTCGGACTGGCCCCAAGAGACCCAGTACTTC.

The chain has TRBV5-1 and TRBJ2-1; D perhaps matches TRBD1 (6 bases). Between the trimmed V and J ends, which lost 0 bases and 10 bases, there was a span of 8 bases. The CDR3 totals 12 residues. From germline, CDR1 is SGHRS and CDR2 YFSETQ. The CDR3 sequence: CASSLGQGEQFF. The CDR3 region has the DNA TGCGCCAGCAGCTTGGGGCAGGGGGAGCAGTTCTTC.